Below are 32 T cell receptor beta chains sequenced from a single sample in a study of neurological immune-mediated disorders. Each CDR3 protein gets one entry after TCRdb re-called the 5' RACE reads with MiXCR. The table records 25,000 to 35,000 distinct CDR3 sequences, 1.5% of them present only once. Sequences were obtained from PBMCs. Every receptor here comes from a woman aged 25 to 45 with multiple sclerosis.

This clonotype was recorded many times. This rearrangement joins TRBV3-1 to TRBJ2-1; no firm D call. The CDR3 has 17 amino acids. V was clipped by 3 bases and J by 0 bases, with 15 bases between them. Germline-derived CDR1 and CDR2 are LGHDT and YNNKEL (reference sequence). The CDR3 protein is CASSHLFSWSSYNEQFF. Here the CDR3 DNA reads TGTGCCAGCAGCCACCTCTTTTCTTGGAGCTCCTACAATGAGCAGTTCTTC.

In its sample, this clonotype was seen many times. CDR3 DNA sequence: TGTGCCAGCAGCCGGCGACTAGCGGGGGCCTCCGAGCAGTACTTC. Amino acids: CASSRRLAGASEQYF. The chain has TRBV4-2 and TRBJ2-7, with TRBD2 matching 12 bases. Looked up from germline, CDR1 is LGHNA and CDR2 is YNFKEQ. This CDR3 has 15 residues. The trim removed 4 bases at V and 6 bases at J, leaving 7 bases unmatched.

Ten or more counts support this clonotype. The chain couples TRBV20-1 to TRBJ2-1, with D uncertain. The CDR3 has 12 residues. V dropped 6 bases and J dropped 8 bases, with 14 bases sitting between them. Germline loops: CDR1 DFQATT, CDR2 SNEGSKA (reference sequence). The CDR3 bases are TGCAGTGCCCTTAGATCTTGGGATGAGCAGTTCTTC. It encodes CSALRSWDEQFF.

This clonotype showed up many times. V is TRBV7-2 and J is TRBJ1-1; the D gene is possibly TRBD1 (6 bases). The germline V gene encodes CDR1 SGHTA and CDR2 FQGNSA. Deletions cut 3 bases from V and 11 bases from J, with 19 bases between. The CDR3 has 14 residues. The CDR3 DNA is TGTGCCAGCAGCTTGGGACAATATCCCCCTCGGGCTTTCTTT. This sequence encodes CASSLGQYPPRAFF.

In this sample, this clonotype turned up many times. The rearrangement links TRBV7-2 to TRBJ2-7; the match to TRBD1 covers 10 bases. V lost 1 base, J lost 1 base, and 4 bases stayed unmatched. Germline V gene lookup returns CDR1 SGHTA and CDR2 FQGNSA. This CDR3 has 16 amino acids. As DNA, the CDR3 is TGTGCCAGCAGCTTAGGGGGGGACAGGGGATCCTACGAGCAGTACTTC. Translated: CASSLGGDRGSYEQYF.

This clonotype was picked up many times. The chain recombines TRBV3-1 with TRBJ2-1, with TRBD2 matching 12 bases. Germline values: CDR1 LGHDT, CDR2 YNNKEL (reference sequence). CDR3 size: 15 residues. The V and J ends lost 4 bases and 8 bases, in that order; junction bases with no gene match: 6. For the CDR3, the DNA is TGTGCCAGCAGCCCCGGACTAGCGGGGTCACATGAGCAGTTCTTC. Translating gives CASSPGLAGSHEQFF.

This clonotype was seen repeatedly, ten times or more. The chain has TRBV7-9 and TRBJ2-5; no clear D. CDR1 SEHNR and CDR2 FQNEAQ come from the germline V gene (reference sequence). The CDR3 runs to 15 residues. V was clipped by 5 bases and J by 5 bases, with 18 bases between them. The CDR3 DNA reads as TGTGCCAGCAGCCGCTTTGACGCGCCCCGGGAGACCCAGTACTTC. It codes for CASSRFDAPRETQYF.

This clonotype was found many times. The V and J genes are TRBV20-1 and TRBJ2-3, with 10 bases lining up with TRBD2. CDR1 is DFQATT and CDR2 is SNEGSKA in the germline V gene (reference sequence). V was pared by 6 bases and J by 2 bases, with 8 bases of the junction left unmatched. The CDR3 totals 15 residues. The CDR3 coding sequence is TGCAGTGCAGCCGGGACTAGCGTTTCCACAGATACGCAGTATTTT. It translates to CSAAGTSVSTDTQYF.

This clonotype was recorded at least ten times. The J gene is TRBJ1-1, the V gene TRBV5-1; D remains ambiguous. The germline V gene encodes CDR1 SGHRS and CDR2 YFSETQ. This CDR3 has 15 amino acids. The V end lost 3 bases, the J end lost 1 base, and 13 bases lay between the germline ends. CDR3: CASSWAAGSNTEAFF. CDR3 DNA: TGCGCCAGCAGCTGGGCCGCCGGGTCGAACACTGAAGCTTTCTTT.

In its sample, this clonotype ranks as medium-sized (0.01 to 0.1%). The chain combines TRBV5-1 with TRBJ1-2, with TRBD1 as a possible D gene (5 bases). The germline V gene encodes CDR1 SGHRS and CDR2 YFSETQ. This CDR3 has 14 amino acids. V lost 1 base, J lost 0 bases, and 7 bases lay in between. For the CDR3, the DNA is TGCGCCAGCAGCTTGCGGGGGACTAACTATGGCTACACCTTC. This sequence encodes CASSLRGTNYGYTF.

This clonotype was observed at least ten times. This chain uses TRBV20-1 with TRBJ2-3, with 10 bases that match TRBD2. Germline-derived CDR1 and CDR2 are DFQATT and SNEGSKA (reference sequence). The CDR3 extends over 15 amino acids. CDR3 nucleotide sequence: TGCAGCACCGGGGCTAGCGGGGGTACCACAGATACGCAGTATTTT. Residues: CSTGASGGTTDTQYF.

This clonotype was seen ten or more times. V usage is TRBV7-9 and J usage is TRBJ2-7, with TRBD1 as a possible D gene (6 bases). The germline V and J ends were trimmed by 3 bases and 2 bases, with 8 bases remaining between them. Germline assignment: CDR1 SEHNR and CDR2 FQNEAQ (reference sequence). CDR3 size: 13 residues. Written as DNA, the CDR3 is TGTGCCAGCAGCTTTTCAGGGGCCTACGAGCAGTACTTC. Translation: CASSFSGAYEQYF.

The genes are TRBV6-6 and TRBJ1-1; tentative D call: TRBD1 (5 bases). With 5 bases removed from V and 4 bases from J, the gap between germline ends came to 11 bases. CDR1 is MNHNY and CDR2 is SVGAGI in the germline V gene (reference sequence). CDR3 length: 13 residues. CDR3 DNA sequence: TGTGCCAGCAGTAGGCAGGGAGGCACTGAAGCTTTCTTT. Protein: CASSRQGGTEAFF.

This clonotype was observed many times. V usage is TRBV20-1 and J usage is TRBJ1-4, with D tentatively TRBD1 (6 bases). CDR1 is DFQATT, CDR2 SNEGSKA, per germline (reference sequence). The CDR3 loop spans 16 amino acids. With 5 bases removed from V and 8 bases from J, the gap between germline ends came to 24 bases. The CDR3 region is CSAGPLSQGRQEKLFF. CDR3 sequence (DNA): TGCAGTGCTGGCCCGTTAAGCCAGGGGAGGCAGGAAAAACTGTTTTTT.

The table lists this clonotype with many counts. V and J are TRBV12-3 or TRBV12-4 and TRBJ1-2; D is perhaps TRBD1 (6 bases). This CDR3 comprises 11 residues. The V and J ends lost 6 bases and 5 bases respectively, with 7 bases between them. CDR3 in DNA: TGTGCCAGCAGACAGGGATATGGCTACACCTTC. This codes for CASRQGYGYTF.

There are many counts of this clonotype. V and J are TRBV7-2 and TRBJ2-7; D is unresolved. With 9 bases removed from V and 4 bases from J, the gap between germline ends came to 16 bases. Germline V gives CDR1 SGHTA, CDR2 FQGNSA. The CDR3 sequence is 13 residues long. The CDR3, as DNA: TGTGCCAGTCGGACGGCCCCAGGTTACGAGCAGTACTTC. Its protein is CASRTAPGYEQYF.

In its sample, this clonotype was seen many times. This chain links TRBV12-3 or TRBV12-4 with TRBJ2-3; tentatively, D is TRBD1 (6 bases). This CDR3 spans 15 amino acids. Trimming removed 0 bases from V and 0 bases from J, with 7 bases in between. CDR3 sequence (DNA): TGTGCCAGCAGTTTAGCGGGGGCTAGCACAGATACGCAGTATTTT. It encodes CASSLAGASTDTQYF.

This clonotype has a count of ten or more. V usage is TRBV10-3 and J usage is TRBJ1-1, with a possible D match to TRBD1 (5 bases). CDR3 size: 15 residues. From germline, CDR1 is ENHRY and CDR2 SYGVKD. V was clipped by 8 bases and J by 0 bases, with 16 bases between them. The CDR3 loop reads CAIREGRVMNTEAFF. CDR3 nucleotide sequence: TGTGCCATCCGGGAGGGCAGGGTCATGAACACTGAAGCTTTCTTT.

Ten or more counts support this clonotype. The chain uses TRBV7-2 and TRBJ2-1, with a possible D match to TRBD1 (6 bases). The CDR3 loop spans 12 amino acids. Germline-derived CDR1 and CDR2 are SGHTA and FQGNSA. V lost 5 bases to trimming and J lost 6 bases, with 8 bases between them. The CDR3 reads CASSPGANEQFF. CDR3 nucleotide sequence: TGTGCCAGCAGCCCAGGGGCCAATGAGCAGTTCTTC.

This clonotype was picked up many times. The chain uses TRBV24-1 and TRBJ2-3, with TRBD2 matching over 10 bases. The CDR3 extends over 15 amino acids. Germline CDR1 is KGHDR and CDR2 is SFDVKD. J lost 7 bases, V lost 0 bases, and 3 bases had no gene match. The CDR3 coding sequence is TGTGCCACCAGTGATTTGCCTAGCGGGGGCAATACGCAGTATTTT. Protein: CATSDLPSGGNTQYF.

At least ten counts were recorded for this clonotype. The genes are TRBV7-2 and TRBJ2-5; 11 bases match TRBD2. Looked up from germline, CDR1 is SGHTA and CDR2 is FQGNSA. CDR3 length: 16 amino acids. The V gene end was trimmed by 4 bases and the J gene end by 5 bases; junction bases not matched to a gene: 9. The CDR3 bases are TGTGCCAGCAGCTCCCGACTAGCGGGGCCGCGGGAGACCCAGTACTTC. Amino acids: CASSSRLAGPRETQYF.

This clonotype was found many times. The chain has TRBV20-1 and TRBJ1-3; D is uncertain. The germline V gene encodes CDR1 DFQATT and CDR2 SNEGSKA (reference sequence). V lost 3 bases to trimming and J lost 2 bases, with 11 bases between them. This CDR3 region has 14 residues. CDR3 protein: CSARLRVPGNTIYF. In nucleotides, the CDR3 is TGCAGTGCTAGGTTACGGGTTCCTGGAAACACCATATATTTT.

This clonotype was picked up many times. The chain combines TRBV4-2 with TRBJ1-2; 7 bases align to TRBD1. The CDR3 is made up of 14 amino acids. Unmatched junction bases numbered 6, after V lost 1 base and J lost 7 bases. The germline gives CDR1 LGHNA, CDR2 YNFKEQ. CDR3 in DNA: TGTGCCAGCAGCCAAGGAGGACAGGTGCCTGGCTACACCTTC. Its protein is CASSQGGQVPGYTF.

In its sample, this clonotype was seen many times. J is TRBJ2-5 and V is TRBV12-3 or TRBV12-4; D might be TRBD1 (5 bases). The CDR3 loop spans 12 amino acids. The V gene lost 1 base and the J gene lost 13 bases, with 13 bases spanning the gap. The CDR3 coding sequence is TGTGCCAGCAGTTTAGGACAGACCTATCCGTACTTC. It is translated as CASSLGQTYPYF.

This clonotype was picked up many times. This chain links TRBV16 with TRBJ1-1; weak D call: TRBD1 (6 bases). Germline V gene lookup returns CDR1 KGHSY and CDR2 FQNENV. The CDR3 has 12 amino acids. V was trimmed by 0 bases and J by 12 bases, leaving 11 bases between them. CDR3 nucleotide sequence: TGTGCCAGCAGCCAATCACAGGGAAGGACTTTCTTT. It encodes CASSQSQGRTFF.

This clonotype was observed many times. The chain recombines TRBV10-3 with TRBJ1-3; D is ambiguous. There are 13 residues in the CDR3. V shed 7 bases and J shed 4 bases, with 11 bases lying between them. CDR1 and CDR2 (germline): ENHRY, SYGVKD. The CDR3 here is CAINEGPGNTIYF. Written as DNA, the CDR3 is TGTGCCATCAACGAGGGTCCCGGAAACACCATATATTTT.

This clonotype was counted at least ten times. V and J are TRBV5-1 and TRBJ1-6; D possibly corresponds to TRBD1 (6 bases). V lost 4 bases, J lost 1 base, and 18 bases lay in between. Germline CDR1 reads SGHRS; CDR2 reads YFSETQ. The CDR3 length is 18 residues. Here the CDR3 reads CASSHSSRGYSYNSPLHF. CDR3 in DNA: TGCGCCAGCAGCCATTCATCTAGGGGGTATTCCTATAATTCACCCCTCCACTTT.

This chain uses TRBV15 with TRBJ2-7, with D tentatively TRBD2 (7 bases). Trimming shortened V by 2 bases and J by 6 bases, and 23 bases separated the two germline ends. CDR3 size: 17 residues. Germline CDR1 LNHNV, CDR2 YYDKDF (reference sequence). The CDR3 here is CATSRPMGAGRFVEQYF. The CDR3, as DNA: TGTGCCACCAGCAGACCAATGGGGGCCGGGAGGTTCGTCGAGCAGTACTTC.

This clonotype was seen ten or more times. The chain couples TRBV9 to TRBJ2-5; D unclear. This CDR3 comprises 13 residues. V lost 0 bases and J lost 3, with 6 bases in between. The germline V gene encodes CDR1 SGDLS and CDR2 YYNGEE. In DNA, the CDR3 is TGTGCCAGCAGCGTAGGTGTTGAAGAGACCCAGTACTTC. Translated, it gives CASSVGVEETQYF.

In this sample, this clonotype turned up many times. This chain connects TRBV12-3 or TRBV12-4 to TRBJ2-5, with 9 positions matching TRBD2. The ends lost 7 bases at V and 4 bases at J; junction bases unmatched: 10. This CDR3 has 15 amino acids. The CDR3 loop reads CASTPVRGGGETQYF. In DNA form, the CDR3 reads TGTGCCAGCACCCCGGTGCGGGGGGGCGGAGAGACCCAGTACTTC.

This clonotype was counted many times. V is TRBV5-5 and J is TRBJ2-7, with TRBD1 matching over 7 bases. The CDR3 has 13 residues. V gave up 1 base and J gave up 8 bases; unmatched junction bases: 6. Germline-derived CDR1 and CDR2 are SGHKS and YYEKEE (reference sequence). The CDR3 protein is CASSLRQGLKQYF. CDR3 coding DNA: TGTGCCAGCAGCTTGAGACAGGGTTTAAAGCAGTACTTC.

This clonotype was observed many times. This rearrangement joins TRBV5-1 to TRBJ1-1; the D is unclear. Germline-derived CDR1 and CDR2 are SGHRS and YFSETQ. Trimming left V 1 base short and J 4 bases short, with 11 bases between. This CDR3 region has 14 residues. CDR3 loop: CASSLLTGTTEAFF. The CDR3 coding sequence is TGCGCCAGCAGCTTGTTGACGGGCACCACTGAAGCTTTCTTT. Full variable domain (outside the CDR3, taken from reference TRBV5-1 and TRBJ1-1): KAGVTQTPRYLIKTRGQQVTLSCSPISGHRSVSWYQQTPGQGLQFLFEYFSETQRNKGNFPGRFSGRQFSNSRSEMNVSTLELGDSALYLCASSLLTGTTEAFFGQGTRLTVV.